This TCR beta chain was recorded in a study of Ad26.COV2.S vaccination and SARS-CoV-2 variants. Whole-study context: Recipients of Ad26.COV2.S got it intramuscularly, once or twice 56 days apart. The study, taken as a whole, reports: Participants given vaccine showed non-spike TCR breadth similar to that of placebo recipients. Vaccinees reportedly had broad spike-specific CD8+ and CD4+ T cell responses.

V lost 0 bases to trimming and J lost 6 bases; unmatched junction nucleotides: 7. The germline gives CDR1 SGHRS, CDR2 YFSETQ. The CDR3 runs to 16 residues. As to this clone: Its target is unknown.

Treatment indicated: roughly 20 received Ad26.COV2.S at low or high dose, single or two shots; about 5 received placebo; per-sample allocation not given. Sampling was done on day 63 after the first vaccine or placebo injection. The assay was immunoSEQ multiplex PCR, and TCRdb's table has in-frame clones only and misses some. The table shows about 680,000 clones, with around 92% occurring only once. Specimen: peripheral blood, collected in a trial of Ad26.COV2.S vaccine versus placebo. The chain recombines TRBV5-1 with TRBJ2-7; 12 nucleotides align to TRBD1. This sequence originates from a person aged 18-65 years who received the Ad26.COV2.S COVID-19 vaccine or a placebo. The CDR3 here is CASSLVLGTGGREQYF. The CDR3 DNA reads as TGCGCCAGCAGCTTGGTGCTCGGGACAGGGGGCCGCGAGCAGTACTTC.